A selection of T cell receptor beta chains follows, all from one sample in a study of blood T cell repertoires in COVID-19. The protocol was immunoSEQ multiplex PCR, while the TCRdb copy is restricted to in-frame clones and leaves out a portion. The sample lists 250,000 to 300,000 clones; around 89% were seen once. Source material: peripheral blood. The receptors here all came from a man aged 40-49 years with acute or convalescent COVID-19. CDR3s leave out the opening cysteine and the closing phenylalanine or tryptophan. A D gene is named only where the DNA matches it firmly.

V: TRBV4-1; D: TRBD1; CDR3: ASSQDPPGGRGYT
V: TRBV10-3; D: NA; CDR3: AISVGDTIY
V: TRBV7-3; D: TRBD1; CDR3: ASSRQGDTGELF
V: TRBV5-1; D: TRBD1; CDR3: ASSLPSSDRETDTQY
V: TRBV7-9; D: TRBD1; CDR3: ASSPGQSKNIQY
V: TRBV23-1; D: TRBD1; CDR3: ASSQYGQGASSYEQY
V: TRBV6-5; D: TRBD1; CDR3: ASSRDSHYEQY
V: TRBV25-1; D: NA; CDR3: ASSDGGSYGYT
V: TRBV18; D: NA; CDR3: ASSPGGSHDQPQH
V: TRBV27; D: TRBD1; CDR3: ASRNVGGADTEAF
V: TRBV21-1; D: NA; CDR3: ARADRAHISTNEKLF